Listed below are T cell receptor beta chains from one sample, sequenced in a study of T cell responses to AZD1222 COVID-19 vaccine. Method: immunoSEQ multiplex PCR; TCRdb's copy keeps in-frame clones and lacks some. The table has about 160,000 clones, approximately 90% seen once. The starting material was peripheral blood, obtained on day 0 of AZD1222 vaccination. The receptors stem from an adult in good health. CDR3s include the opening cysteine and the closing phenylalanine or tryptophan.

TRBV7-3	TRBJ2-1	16	CASSLMAHDGGNEQFF
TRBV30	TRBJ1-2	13	CAWSGTGIGGYTF
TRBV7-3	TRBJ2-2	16	CASSSTGHWNTGELFF
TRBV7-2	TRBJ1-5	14	CASSLAGRNQPQHF
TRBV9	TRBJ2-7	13	CASSPMAGWEQYF
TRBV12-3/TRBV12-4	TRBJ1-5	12	CASSGGDQPQHF
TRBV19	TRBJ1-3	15	CASSIIPWRTDTIYF
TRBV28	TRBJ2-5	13	CASSPRSGGTQYF
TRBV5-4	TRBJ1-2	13	CASSPGGAYGYTF
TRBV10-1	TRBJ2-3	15	CASSSGLAGGDTQYF